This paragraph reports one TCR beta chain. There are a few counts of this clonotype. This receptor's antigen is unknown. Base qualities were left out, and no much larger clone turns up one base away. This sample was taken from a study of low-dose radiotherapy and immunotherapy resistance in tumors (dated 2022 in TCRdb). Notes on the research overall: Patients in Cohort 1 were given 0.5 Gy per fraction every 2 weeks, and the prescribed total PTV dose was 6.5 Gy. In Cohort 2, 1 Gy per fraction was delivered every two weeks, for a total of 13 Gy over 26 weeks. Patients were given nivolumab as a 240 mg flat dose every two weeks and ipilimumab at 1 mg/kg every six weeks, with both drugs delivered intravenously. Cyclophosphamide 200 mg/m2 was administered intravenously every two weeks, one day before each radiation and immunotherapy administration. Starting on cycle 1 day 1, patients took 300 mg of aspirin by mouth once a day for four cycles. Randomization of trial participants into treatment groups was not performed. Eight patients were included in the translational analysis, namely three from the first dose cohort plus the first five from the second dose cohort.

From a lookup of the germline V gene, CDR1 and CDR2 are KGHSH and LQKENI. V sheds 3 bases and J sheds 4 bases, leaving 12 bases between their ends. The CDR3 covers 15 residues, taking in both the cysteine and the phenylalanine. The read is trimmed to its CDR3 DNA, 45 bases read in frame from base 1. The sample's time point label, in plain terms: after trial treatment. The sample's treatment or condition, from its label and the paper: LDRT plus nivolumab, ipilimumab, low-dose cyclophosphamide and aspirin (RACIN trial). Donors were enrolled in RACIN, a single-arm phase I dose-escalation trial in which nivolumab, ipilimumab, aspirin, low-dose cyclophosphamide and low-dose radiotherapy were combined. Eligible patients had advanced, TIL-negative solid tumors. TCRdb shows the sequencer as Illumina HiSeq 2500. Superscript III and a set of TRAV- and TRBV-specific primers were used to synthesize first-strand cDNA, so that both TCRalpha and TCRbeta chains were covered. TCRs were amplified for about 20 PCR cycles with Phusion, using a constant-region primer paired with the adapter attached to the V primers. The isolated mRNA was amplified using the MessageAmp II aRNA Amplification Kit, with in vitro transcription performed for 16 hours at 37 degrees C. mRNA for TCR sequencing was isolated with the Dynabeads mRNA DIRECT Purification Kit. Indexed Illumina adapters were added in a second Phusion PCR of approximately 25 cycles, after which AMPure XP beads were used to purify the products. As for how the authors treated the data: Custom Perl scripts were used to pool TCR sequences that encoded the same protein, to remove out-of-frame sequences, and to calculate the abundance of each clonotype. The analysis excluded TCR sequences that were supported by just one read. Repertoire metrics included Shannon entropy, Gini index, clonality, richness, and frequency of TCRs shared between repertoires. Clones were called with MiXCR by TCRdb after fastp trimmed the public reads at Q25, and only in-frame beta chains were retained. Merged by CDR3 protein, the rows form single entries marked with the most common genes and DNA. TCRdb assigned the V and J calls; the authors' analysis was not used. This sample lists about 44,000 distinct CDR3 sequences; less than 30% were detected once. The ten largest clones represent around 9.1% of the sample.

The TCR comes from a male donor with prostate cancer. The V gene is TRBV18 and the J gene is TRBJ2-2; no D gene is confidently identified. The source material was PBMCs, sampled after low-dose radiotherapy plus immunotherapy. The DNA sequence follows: TGTGCCAGCTCACCTCTCCCAGACCTCACCGGGGAGCTGTTTTTT. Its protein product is CASSPLPDLTGELFF.